One and the same sample provided the 2 T cell receptor beta chains below, sequenced in a study of blood T cell repertoires in COVID-19. The protocol was immunoSEQ multiplex PCR, while the TCRdb copy is restricted to in-frame clones and leaves out a portion. The top ten hold roughly 15% of the sample, which has about 220,000 clones, approximately 86% seen once. Sequencing was done on a sample of PBMCs or T cells enriched from blood (not recorded which). These receptors all come from a woman aged 50 to 60 with acute COVID-19.

The chain couples TRBV6-5 to TRBJ1-4, with D tentatively TRBD1 (5 bases). Trimming left V 6 bases short and J 0 bases short, with 8 bases between. Per the germline V gene, CDR1 is MNHEY and CDR2 is SVGAGI. The CDR3 is 14 amino acids. The chain's CDR3 is CASRTGATNEKLFF. As DNA, the CDR3 is TGTGCCAGCAGAACAGGAGCAACTAATGAAAAACTGTTTTTT.

There are a few counts of this clone. The CDR3 sequence is CASSQFKLAGGEQYF. DNA for the CDR3: TGCGCCAGCAGCCAATTTAAACTAGCGGGAGGCGAGCAGTACTTC. The chain joins TRBV4-1 to TRBJ2-7, with TRBD2 matching over 12 bases. The CDR3 extends over 15 amino acids. The V gene's germline CDR1 is MGHRA and CDR2 YSYEKL. V was pared by 2 bases and J by 6 bases, with 5 bases of the junction left unmatched.